Sequencing of this TCR beta chain was carried out in a study of Ad26.COV2.S vaccination and SARS-CoV-2 variants. Remarks on this clone: This specimen includes other DNA sequences encoding the same CDR3.

The CDR3 totals 12 residues. V was cut by 3 bases and J by 3 bases, with 4 bases left in between. Treatment described: around 19 received Ad26.COV2.S at low or high dose, single or two shots; a few received placebo; per-sample allocation not given. Sample collection was performed on day 63 after the first vaccine or placebo injection. Sequencing used immunoSEQ multiplex PCR; TCRdb keeps in-frame clones, though not all of them. In the table there are a few hundred thousand clones, 90% of which are singletons. Source: peripheral blood, taken in a trial of Ad26.COV2.S vaccine versus placebo. This chain connects TRBV12-3 or TRBV12-4 to TRBJ2-3, with unresolved D. This TCR came from a person aged 18-60 years who received the Ad26.COV2.S COVID-19 vaccine or a placebo. CDR3: CASSFGTDTQYF. The CDR3 DNA follows: TGTGCCAGCAGTTTTGGGACAGATACGCAGTATTTT.